The present entry profiles one T cell receptor (beta chain) with its context. This clonotype was seen more than once but under ten times. This receptor's antigen is unknown. No base-level quality is on record; no much larger clone is a single base apart. This entry comes from a study of molecular identifiers for immune sequencing clone quantification (dated by TCRdb to between 2018 and 2020). The study in broad terms: For a replicate experiment, RNA from 20,000 or 100,000 naive CD8 T cells was divided into five aliquots, and four of the five aliquots were sequenced. This methods study benchmarked molecular-identifier clustering-based TCR repertoire sequencing (MIDCIRS) and TCR RNA copy counting, using CD8 T cells to do so. The investigation overall reported the following: Highly expanded clone sizes could be underestimated if identical TCR molecules share a barcode. The naive libraries included spiked-in Jurkat TCR RNA (fewer than 11 copies' worth), and this Jurkat TCR RNA is not part of the donor repertoire. When barcode sub-clustering was left out, chimeric consensus sequences inflated TCR diversity, with chimeras reaching as high as 47%. Spiked-in Jurkat TCR RNA equal to a single cell's worth was reported to be detectable even within 1,100,000 naive CD8 T cells. In CMV-specific effector cells, clones with more than 20 RNA copies contained over 98% of molecules, whereas in naive cells such clones contained under 1% of molecules. Modeling estimated about three recovered TCR RNA copies per cell, compared with about 10 by digital PCR, which implies roughly 27% capture efficiency.

At the junction V is shortened by 10 bases and J by 6 bases, with 12 bases in between. Inclusive of the bounding cysteine and phenylalanine, the CDR3 is 12 residues long. Solely the CDR3 DNA is kept, with 36 bases framed from the first base. The germline V gene (reference sequence) supplies CDR1 LNHDA and CDR2 SQIVND. Libraries of naive CD8 T cells were built from anywhere between roughly 19,000 and 1,000,000 sorted cells, with 10%, 30% or 50% of the purified RNA used. Naive CD8 T cells were FACS-sorted as CD8+CD4-CCR7+CD45RA+ on a BD FACSAria II into RLT Plus buffer. To test detection sensitivity, Jurkat RNA equivalent to approximately nine TCR copies was spiked into samples of about 19,000-1,000,000 naive CD8 T cells. CD8 T cells were enriched with RosetteSep CD8+ T Cell Enrichment Cocktail and Ficoll-Paque, followed by ACK red cell lysis. The library was obtained by PCR. Sequenced on an Illumina HiSeq 4000. Preparation of bulk TCR libraries followed a previously described approach, with the TCR primers listed in Table S5. Purification of total RNA was performed with the Qiagen AllPrep DNA/RNA kit. Reads from multiple sequencing runs of the same library were pooled before analysis. As for how the authors treated the data: Reads were retained only if the reads had an exact TCR constant sequence, and the retained reads were trimmed to 150 nt and grouped according to their 12-nt molecular barcodes. Reads in each barcode group were sub-clustered using a 15% Levenshtein threshold, and a quality-weighted consensus sequence was built for each RNA molecule. Non-functional sequences were excluded, and lower-count sequences lying one edit away from another sequence were also excluded. Barcode sub-clusters with fewer than 20% of the maximum read count were removed, based on fitting two negative binomial distributions. TCRdb applied fastp at Q25 and MiXCR to the public reads, then kept only in-frame beta chains. Duplicate CDR3 protein sequences are folded into a single record with the most common DNA and genes. TCRdb's processing, not the study's, gives the V and J calls here. Recorded for this sample are about 510,000 distinct CDR3 sequences; 20% to 25% of them occurred a single time. In total, the top ten clones hold about 0.84% of the sample.

The sequencing input was naive CD8+ T cells from blood, with Jurkat cell RNA spiked in. The sample's cell subset or site label is to be understood as: FACS-sorted CD8+CD4-CCR7+CD45RA+ naive T cells. The sequence derives from a human donor in good health. Some libraries in this study had Jurkat cell RNA spiked in. The rearranged segments are TRBV19 and TRBJ2-2; no D gene can be assigned with confidence. The DNA sequence is given as TGTGCCATTCAAGACACGGCCGGGGAGCTGTTTTTT. This sequence encodes CAIQDTAGELFF.